This T cell receptor (beta chain) was recovered during a study of response to subunit inactivated influenza vaccine (dated by TCRdb to 2016 to 2019). Study-wide context: Deep quantitative T cell receptor repertoire profiling was used in the study to track responses to a trivalent subunit inactivated influenza vaccine.

The receptor library was made with RT-PCR. TCRdb shows the sequencer as Illumina HiSeq 2500. Using fastp trimming at Q25 and MiXCR clonotype assembly, TCRdb reanalyzed the public sequencing data and kept in-frame beta chains. Every distinct CDR3 protein forms one entry, paired with its most common genes and DNA. For this sample the table gives 700,000 to 800,000 distinct CDR3 sequences, of which approximately 18% were detected only once. The ten biggest clones cover roughly a tenth of the sample. A word on this clonotype: This clone's antigen is unknown. No clone much larger than this one lies a single base away; base qualities are absent.

V trim: 4 bases; J trim: 6 bases; unmatched bases: 9. For CDR1 and CDR2, the germline V gene lists SGHRS and YFSETQ. Taken from cysteine to phenylalanine, the CDR3 has 15 residues. The CDR3 DNA has 45 bases and is translated from base 1. Beyond this particular receptor, the publication reports: The authors suggested that each seasonal influenza vaccination may recruit only a limited number of new T cells.

The chain joins TRBV5-1 to TRBJ1-5; the junction holds 8 bases that match TRBD1. This sequence originates from a man aged 45 to 65 who received an inactivated influenza vaccine. Donor details come from another sample of the same person, matched by shared clones. This sample comprised PBMCs from blood, obtained 5 to 6 days after vaccination. The sequenced DNA is TGCGCCAGCAGCCCCACTGGACAGGGCGGTCAGCCCCAGCATTTT. It translates to CASSPTGQGGQPQHF.